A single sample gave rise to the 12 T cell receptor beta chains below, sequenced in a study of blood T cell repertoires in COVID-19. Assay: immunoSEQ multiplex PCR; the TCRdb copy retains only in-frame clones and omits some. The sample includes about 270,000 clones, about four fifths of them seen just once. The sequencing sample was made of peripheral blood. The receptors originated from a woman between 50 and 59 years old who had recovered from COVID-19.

The CDR3 coding sequence is TGTGCCAGCAGACCCGGGACATTAGGCGGCTACACCTTC. Translated: CASRPGTLGGYTF. The rearrangement links TRBV6-5 to TRBJ1-2; a weak D match, TRBD1 (6 bases). V lost 6 bases, J lost 8 bases, and 16 bases lay in between. In germline, CDR1 is MNHEY, CDR2 SVGAGI. CDR3 length: 13 residues.

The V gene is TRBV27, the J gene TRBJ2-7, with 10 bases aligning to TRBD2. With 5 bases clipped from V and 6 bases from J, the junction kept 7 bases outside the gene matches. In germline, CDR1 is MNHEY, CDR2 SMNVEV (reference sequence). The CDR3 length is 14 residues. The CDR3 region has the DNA TGTGCCAGCAGTCTTCCTAGCGGGAGCGGCGAGCAGTACTTC. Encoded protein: CASSLPSGSGEQYF.

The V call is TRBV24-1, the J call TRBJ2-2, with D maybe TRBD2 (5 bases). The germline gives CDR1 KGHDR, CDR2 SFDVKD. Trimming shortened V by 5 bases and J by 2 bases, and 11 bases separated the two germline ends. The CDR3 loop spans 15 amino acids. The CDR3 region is CATSGRRSNTGELFF. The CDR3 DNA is TGTGCCACCAGTGGTCGGAGGAGTAACACCGGGGAGCTGTTTTTT.

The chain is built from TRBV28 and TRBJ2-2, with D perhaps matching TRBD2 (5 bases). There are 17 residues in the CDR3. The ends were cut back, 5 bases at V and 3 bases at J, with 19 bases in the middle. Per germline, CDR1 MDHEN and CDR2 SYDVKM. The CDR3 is CASSISNKERYTGELFF. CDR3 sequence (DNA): TGTGCCAGCAGTATTAGTAATAAGGAGCGGTACACCGGGGAGCTGTTTTTT. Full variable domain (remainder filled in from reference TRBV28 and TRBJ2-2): DVKVTQSSRYLVKRTGEKVFLECVQDMDHENMFWYRQDPGLGLRLIYFSYDVKMKEKGDIPEGYSVSREKKERFSLILESASTNQTSMYLCASSISNKERYTGELFFGEGSRLTVL.

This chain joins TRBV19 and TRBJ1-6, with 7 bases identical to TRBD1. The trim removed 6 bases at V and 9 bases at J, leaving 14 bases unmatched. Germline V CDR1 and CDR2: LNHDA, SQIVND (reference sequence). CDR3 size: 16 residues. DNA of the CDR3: TGTGCCAGTAGCCAAACCCCCGCAGGGGGTGTTTCACCCCTCCACTTT. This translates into CASSQTPAGGVSPLHF.

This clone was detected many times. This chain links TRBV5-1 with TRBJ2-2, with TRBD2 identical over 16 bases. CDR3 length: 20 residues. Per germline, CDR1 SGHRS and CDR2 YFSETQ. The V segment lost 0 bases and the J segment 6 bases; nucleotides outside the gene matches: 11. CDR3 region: CASSLALPGLAGGPSGELFF. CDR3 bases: TGCGCCAGCAGCTTGGCCTTACCGGGACTAGCGGGAGGGCCTTCCGGGGAGCTGTTTTTT.

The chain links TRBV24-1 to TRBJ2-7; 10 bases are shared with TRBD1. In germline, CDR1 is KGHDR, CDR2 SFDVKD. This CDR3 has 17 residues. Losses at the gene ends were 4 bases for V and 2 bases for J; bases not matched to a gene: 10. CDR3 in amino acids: CATSEAKRDRGTYEQYF. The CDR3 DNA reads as TGTGCCACCAGTGAGGCGAAGAGGGACAGGGGAACCTACGAGCAGTACTTC.

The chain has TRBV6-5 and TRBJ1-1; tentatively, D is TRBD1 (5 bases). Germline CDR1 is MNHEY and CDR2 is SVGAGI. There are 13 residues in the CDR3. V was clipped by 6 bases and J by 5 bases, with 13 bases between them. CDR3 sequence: CASRVGVITEAFF. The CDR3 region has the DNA TGTGCCAGCAGAGTAGGGGTTATTACTGAAGCTTTCTTT.

For the CDR3, the DNA is TGTGCCAGCAGTCCAAGGGGGAATGAAGCTTTCTTT. Encoded protein: CASSPRGNEAFF. This chain links TRBV27 with TRBJ1-1, with D possibly TRBD1 on 6 matching bases. CDR1 is MNHEY, CDR2 SMNVEV, per germline (reference sequence). V was clipped by 5 bases and J by 7 bases, with 11 bases between them. CDR3 length: 12 amino acids.

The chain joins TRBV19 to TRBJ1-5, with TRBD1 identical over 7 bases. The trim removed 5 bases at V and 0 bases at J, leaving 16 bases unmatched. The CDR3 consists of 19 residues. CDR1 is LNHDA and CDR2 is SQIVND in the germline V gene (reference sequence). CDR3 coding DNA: TGTGCCAGTAGTCCCGGGACACAGGGGCCAGAGGTTAGCAATCAGCCCCAGCATTTT. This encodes CASSPGTQGPEVSNQPQHF.

For the CDR3, the DNA is TGTGCCAGTAGGAACACACTAGCGGGGGGATCCGGGGAGCTGTTTTTT. This gives the protein CASRNTLAGGSGELFF. The chain employs TRBV19 and TRBJ2-2; 12 bases match TRBD2. V lost 6 bases and J lost 6; bases outside the gene matches: 8. Germline CDR1 reads LNHDA; CDR2 reads SQIVND (reference sequence). CDR3 length equals 16 residues.

The CDR3 reads CASSQYRDSSFYGYTF. The CDR3 coding sequence is TGTGCCAGCAGCCAATATCGGGACAGCTCTTTCTATGGCTACACCTTC. This sequence joins TRBV7-8 and TRBJ1-2, with 7 bases fitting TRBD1. The V gene end was trimmed by 5 bases and the J gene end by 4 bases; junction bases not matched to a gene: 13. Germline V lookup: CDR1 SGHVS, CDR2 FQNEAQ. The CDR3 consists of 16 residues. The full variable domain, completed using reference TRBV7-8 and TRBJ1-2, is GAGVSQSPRYKVAKRGQDVALRCDPISGHVSLFWYQQALGQGPEFLTYFQNEAQLDKSGLPSDRFFAERPEGSVSTLKIQRTQQEDSAVYLCASSQYRDSSFYGYTFGSGTRLTVV.